The 7 T cell receptor beta chains listed next were all sequenced from one sample in a study of beta chain features in type 1 diabetes. Reverse transcribing all isolated RNA meant expressed TCRB transcripts were sequenced. Using immunoSEQ multiplex PCR, the repertoire was profiled, and TCRdb retains in-frame clones only, with some absent. The table has around 650,000 clones, 9.5% to 15% seen once. Study-wide findings and caveats: Moderately but significantly shorter TCRB CDR3s were found in Type 1 diabetes patients in all four CD4+ subsets.

No antigen has been assigned to these receptors. The sequencing input was naive CD4+ T cells from blood. The receptor source for this set is a man in his thirties or forties with type 1 diabetes.

This clone was detected only a few times. The same CDR3 also results from other DNA sequences found in this sample. This chain links TRBV7-2 with TRBJ2-5, with D possibly called TRBD1 or TRBD2 (5 bases each). The CDR3 runs 14 residues. Trimming left V 4 bases short and J 2 bases short, with 11 bases between. Germline lookup yields CDR1 SGHTA and CDR2 FQGNSA. In DNA, the CDR3 is TGTGCCAGCAGCTCTCCGGGACGGCAAGAGACCCAGTACTTC. Protein product: CASSSPGRQETQYF.

The V and J genes are TRBV6-1 and TRBJ2-7, with TRBD1 matching 7 bases. CDR1 MNHNS and CDR2 SASEGT come from the germline V gene. With 6 bases clipped from V and 1 base from J, the junction kept 9 bases outside the gene matches. The CDR3 runs to 15 residues. The CDR3 region is CASRVTGYNSYEQYF. CDR3 in DNA: TGTGCCAGCAGGGTGACAGGGTATAATTCCTACGAGCAGTACTTC.

The table lists this clone with a few counts. The rearrangement links TRBV7-9 to TRBJ1-4; perhaps TRBD1 as D (6 bases). CDR3 length equals 16 residues. Per the germline V gene, CDR1 is SEHNR and CDR2 is FQNEAQ (reference sequence). Trimming shortened V by 5 bases and J by 8 bases, and 21 bases separated the two germline ends. In nucleotides, the CDR3 is TGTGCCAGCAGCCCACAGGGTATGAGTGGAGAAGAAAAACTGTTTTTT. Its translation is CASSPQGMSGEEKLFF.

Only a few counts were recorded for this clone. This chain's CDR3 is CASSLTGYNEKLFF. As DNA, the CDR3 is TGCGCCAGCAGCTTAACAGGGTATAATGAAAAACTGTTTTTT. The V call is TRBV5-1, the J call TRBJ1-4, with a possible D match to TRBD1 (6 bases). Between the trimmed V and J ends, which lost 2 bases and 4 bases, there was a span of 9 bases. This CDR3 comprises 14 residues. The germline CDR1 and CDR2 sequences are SGHRS and YFSETQ.

This clone was detected only a few times. This chain links TRBV7-9 with TRBJ2-5; D remains ambiguous. This CDR3 comprises 14 residues. V was pared by 5 bases and J by 4 bases, with 14 bases between. Germline CDR1 is SEHNR and CDR2 is FQNEAQ (reference sequence). The CDR3: CASSPRESGETQYF. The CDR3 DNA reads as TGTGCCAGCAGCCCCCGTGAGTCCGGAGAGACCCAGTACTTC. Combining the CDR3 with reference TRBV7-9 and TRBJ2-5 gives the whole variable domain DTGVSQNPRHKITKRGQNVTFRCDPISEHNRLYWYRQTLGQGPEFLTYFQNEAQLEKSRLLSDRFSAERPKGSFSTLEIQRTEQGDSAMYLCASSPRESGETQYFGPGTRLLVL.

This sequence joins TRBV4-3 and TRBJ2-6, with TRBD1 identical over 9 bases. In germline, CDR1 is LGHNA, CDR2 YSLEER. This CDR3 spans 18 amino acids. Trimming took 0 bases from V and 2 from J; bases not matched to a gene: 5. Written as DNA, the CDR3 is TGCGCCAGCAGCCAAGACCGAACAGGGGGCGCTGGGGCCAACGTCCTGACTTTC. Its protein product is CASSQDRTGGAGANVLTF.

This clone showed up just a few times. The rearrangement joins TRBV27 to TRBJ2-7; TRBD1 matches 10 bases. Trimming took 7 bases from V and 1 from J; bases not matched to a gene: 1. Germline V CDR1 and CDR2: MNHEY, SMNVEV (reference sequence). The CDR3 has 13 amino acids. The CDR3 DNA reads TGTGCCAGCAAGGGACAGGGGTCCTACGAGCAGTACTTC. Its protein is CASKGQGSYEQYF.